The clone carrying this T cell receptor (beta chain) was observed a handful of times. Its antigen is undetermined. The entry originates in a study of T-cell reconstitution after alpha-beta-depleted transplantation in children. The germline CDR1 and CDR2 sequences are MDHEN and SYDVKM. This CDR3 has 11 amino acids. V lost 2 bases and J lost 6, with 5 bases in between. Preparation of the TCRbeta library used unique molecular identifiers. One entry per CDR3 protein, called by TCRdb with MiXCR from the PCR reads. The table records about 610,000 distinct CDR3 sequences, 20% to 30% of them present only once. Study findings and constraints: T-cell counts and diversity at one year following transplant were attributed mainly to newly produced T cells.

Sample: PBMCs, taken before TCRalphabeta/CD19-depleted stem cell transplant. The genes are TRBV28 and TRBJ2-7; D gene uncertain. The clonotype comes from a boy less than two years old with Wiskott-Aldrich syndrome, due to receive a stem cell transplant. The DNA for the CDR3 is TGTGCCAGCAGTTTAACGTTCGAGCAGTACTTC. Translated: CASSLTFEQYF.